This TCR beta chain is drawn from a study of cytomegalovirus exposure and HLA in healthy donors. General study results and limits: Testing in vitro showed a few CMV-associated chains specific for CMV antigens. Presence/absence results assume similar sequencing depth per donor, which may not hold. When analyzed later, a missense DCLRE1C variant was found to be linked to TCR beta V- and J-gene trimming.

Note on this clone: Its antigen is not known.

The CDR3 is made up of 14 amino acids. The germline V gene has CDR1 SQVTM and CDR2 ANQGSEA. V lost 7 bases to trimming and J lost 5 bases; unmatched junction nucleotides: 13. Primers for the PCR totalled 60 Vbeta and 13 Jbeta. Original processing notes: An analysis performed later counted 60 million to 90 million unique TCR beta chains (roughly 11 million of them shared). The table came from immunoSEQ multiplex PCR; TCRdb's copy has only in-frame clones and leaves some out. V and J calls and clone size are copied from that table; D and trimming were computed from the DNA. The sample contains some 56,000 clones, roughly 83% of which appear only once.

The sequenced material came from PBMCs. The TCR was taken from a human donor in good health. The gene calls are TRBV29-1 and TRBJ2-5; 7 nucleotides align to TRBD2. Written as DNA, the CDR3 is TGCAGCGGAAGAGGGAAGCGGGGTTTGGAGACCCAGTACTTC. Protein product: CSGRGKRGLETQYF.